One sample yielded the 9 T cell receptor beta chains listed below, sequenced in a study of blood T cell repertoires in COVID-19 (TCRdb year 2020). Library method: the immunoSEQ multiplex PCR assay. The table was pulled from immuneACCESS by TCRdb, which kept in-frame rearrangements only. Such tables lose some clones; where checked, under half of the loss comes from unresolved V genes, and the rest has no known cause. The sample contains about 180,000 clones, roughly 81% of them found a single time. The ten largest make up approximately 12% of the sample. The sequenced sample consisted of peripheral blood. Receptor source: a woman of 80 years or more with COVID-19, enrolled during active disease.

V usage is TRBV28 and J usage is TRBJ2-5; D is undetermined. The CDR3 contains 13 residues. The V gene's germline CDR1 is MDHEN and CDR2 SYDVKM. V was shortened by 3 bases and J by 2 bases, with 7 bases between the two germline ends. The CDR3, as DNA: TGTGCCAGCAGTTTCAACCAGCAAGAGACCCAGTACTTC. Translating gives CASSFNQQETQYF.

The V gene is TRBV29-1, the J gene TRBJ2-1; 7 bases match TRBD2. Germline V lookup: CDR1 SQVTM, CDR2 ANQGSEA. J gave up 8 bases and V 6 bases, and 7 bases lay outside the gene matches. The CDR3 consists of 12 residues. The CDR3 sequence: CSVGRMVHEQFF. In DNA form, the CDR3 reads TGCAGCGTCGGGAGGATGGTTCATGAGCAGTTCTTC.

V gene TRBV7-9 combines with J gene TRBJ2-1, with TRBD1 as a possible D gene (6 bases). Germline CDR1 SEHNR, CDR2 FQNEAQ (reference sequence). CDR3 length: 17 amino acids. The V end was cut by 2 bases, the J end by 0 bases, with 14 bases between. CDR3 DNA: TGTGCCAGCAGCTTATTAGGGGGTATGCCCTCCTACAATGAGCAGTTCTTC. It specifies CASSLLGGMPSYNEQFF.

This chain uses TRBV28 with TRBJ2-1, with D hard to call. This CDR3 has 12 amino acids. Germline CDR1 is MDHEN and CDR2 is SYDVKM. V was trimmed by 4 bases and J by 8 bases, leaving 9 bases between them. CDR3 in DNA: TGTGCCAGCAGTTACACAGACGATGAGCAGTTCTTC. Its protein is CASSYTDDEQFF.

This clone came up a few times. V gene TRBV29-1 combines with J gene TRBJ1-2, with D maybe TRBD1 (5 bases). V dropped 0 bases and J dropped 2 bases, with 19 bases sitting between them. Germline V CDR1 and CDR2: SQVTM, ANQGSEA. CDR3 length: 17 amino acids. The chain's CDR3 is CSVEEWGGVSLNYGYTF. DNA for the CDR3: TGCAGCGTTGAAGAATGGGGAGGGGTCTCTTTAAACTATGGCTACACCTTC.

V and J are TRBV27 and TRBJ2-3; TRBD2 matches at 9 bases. J gave up 9 bases and V 6 bases, and 7 bases lay outside the gene matches. CDR1 and CDR2 from the germline V gene are MNHEY and SMNVEV (reference sequence). The CDR3 loop spans 13 amino acids. The CDR3 protein is CASRRAGGWTQYF. The CDR3 region has the DNA TGTGCCAGCAGACGGGCGGGGGGGTGGACGCAGTATTTT.

The chain is built from TRBV28 and TRBJ1-4, with 7 bases aligning to TRBD1. The V gene end was trimmed by 3 bases and the J gene end by 8 bases; junction bases not matched to a gene: 9. Germline V gives CDR1 MDHEN, CDR2 SYDVKM. The CDR3 loop spans 15 amino acids. CDR3: CASSLGQNLFEKLFF. DNA of the CDR3: TGTGCCAGCAGTTTGGGACAGAACCTCTTCGAAAAACTGTTTTTT. The variable domain in full, completed from reference TRBV28 and TRBJ1-4, reads DVKVTQSSRYLVKRTGEKVFLECVQDMDHENMFWYRQDPGLGLRLIYFSYDVKMKEKGDIPEGYSVSREKKERFSLILESASTNQTSMYLCASSLGQNLFEKLFFGSGTQLSVL.

The V call is TRBV10-3, the J call TRBJ2-1; the match to TRBD1 covers 7 bases. Germline V lookup: CDR1 ENHRY, CDR2 SYGVKD. V trimming: 4 bases; J trimming: 0 bases; junction bases outside the gene matches: 18. The CDR3 contains 20 residues. The CDR3 DNA reads as TGTGCCATCAGTGTAAGGAAGACGGGACAGCTGGAGAGCTCCTACAATGAGCAGTTCTTC. Translated, it gives CAISVRKTGQLESSYNEQFF.

This chain joins TRBV21-1 and TRBJ2-7; TRBD2 is the table's D call and was not checked against the DNA. TRBV21-1 is annotated as a pseudogene. The CDR3 runs to 13 residues. The chain's CDR3 is CATSLAGGYEQYF. The CDR3 DNA follows: TGTGCCACTTCACTAGCGGGAGGCTACGAGCAGTACTTC.